What follows describes a single T cell receptor (beta chain). Its antigen is as yet unknown. Data came from immunoSEQ multiplex PCR; TCRdb stores just in-frame clones and leaves some out. The sample consists of about 80,000 clones, approximately 90% of them appearing once. Germline-derived CDR1 and CDR2 are MNHEY and SVGAGI. Trimming removed 6 bases from V and 6 bases from J; junction bases left unmatched: 5. This CDR3 has 13 residues. The source of the sample is a study of identifying expanded T cells in peripheral blood. Whole-study results and caveats: Clone count variance between roughly 2-week samples rose with total template count.

The specimen was blood. This TCR was sampled from a person between 18 and 70 years old in good health. This rearrangement joins TRBV6-5 to TRBJ2-3, with TRBD1 matching 8 bases. The CDR3: CASRPRGPDTQYF. The CDR3 region has the DNA TGTGCCAGCAGGCCCAGGGGGCCCGATACGCAGTATTTT.